This T cell receptor (beta chain) was recorded in a study of cytomegalovirus exposure and HLA in healthy donors. Nominally healthy donors provided the samples, though records likely missed some immune exposures. Primers for the PCR totalled 60 Vbeta and 13 Jbeta. TCRdb's copy holds only in-frame clones and misses some; the assay was immunoSEQ multiplex PCR. Of about 160,000 clones listed, 87% were seen once; the top ten hold 0.75% to 0.95%. This clonotype was obtained from a woman aged 25-40 years in good health and CMV-seronegative. Material for sequencing was PBMCs.

The CDR3 DNA is TGTGCCAGCAGCCACGCCGGGACTAGCGAGTACAATGAGCAGTTCTTC. As protein: CASSHAGTSEYNEQFF. This chain connects TRBV4-2 to TRBJ2-1, with 10 bases matching TRBD2. V trimming: 3 bases; J trimming: 4 bases; junction bases outside the gene matches: 6. This CDR3 is 16 amino acids long. Germline assignment: CDR1 LGHNA and CDR2 YNFKEQ.